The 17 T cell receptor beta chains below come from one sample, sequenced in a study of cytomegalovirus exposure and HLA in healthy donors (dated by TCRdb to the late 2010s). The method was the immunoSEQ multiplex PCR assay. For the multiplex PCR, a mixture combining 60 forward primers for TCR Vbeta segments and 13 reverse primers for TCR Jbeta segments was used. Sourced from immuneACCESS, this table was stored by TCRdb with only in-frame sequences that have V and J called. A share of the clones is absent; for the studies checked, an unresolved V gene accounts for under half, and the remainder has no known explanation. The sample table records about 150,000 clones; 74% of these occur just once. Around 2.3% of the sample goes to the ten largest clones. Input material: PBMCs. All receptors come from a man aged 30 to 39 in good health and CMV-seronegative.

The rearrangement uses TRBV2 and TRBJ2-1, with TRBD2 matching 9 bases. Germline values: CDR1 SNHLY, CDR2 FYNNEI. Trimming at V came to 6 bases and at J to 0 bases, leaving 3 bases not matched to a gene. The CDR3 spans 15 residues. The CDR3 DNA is TGTGCCAGCAGGCGGGGGGGGGACTCCTACAATGAGCAGTTCTTC. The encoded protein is CASRRGGDSYNEQFF.

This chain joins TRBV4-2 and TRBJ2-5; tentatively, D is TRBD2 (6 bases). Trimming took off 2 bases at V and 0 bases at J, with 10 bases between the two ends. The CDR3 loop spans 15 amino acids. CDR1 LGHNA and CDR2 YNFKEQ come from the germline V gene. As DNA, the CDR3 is TGTGCCAGCAGCCAACTGCGGGACCACCAAGAGACCCAGTACTTC. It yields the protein CASSQLRDHQETQYF.

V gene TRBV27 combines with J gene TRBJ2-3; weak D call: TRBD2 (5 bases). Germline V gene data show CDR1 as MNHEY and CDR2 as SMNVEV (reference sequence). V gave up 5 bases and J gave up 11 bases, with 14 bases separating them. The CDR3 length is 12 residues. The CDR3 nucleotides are TGTGCCAGCAGTCCAGCGGAACGGGGGCAGTATTTT. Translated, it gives CASSPAERGQYF.

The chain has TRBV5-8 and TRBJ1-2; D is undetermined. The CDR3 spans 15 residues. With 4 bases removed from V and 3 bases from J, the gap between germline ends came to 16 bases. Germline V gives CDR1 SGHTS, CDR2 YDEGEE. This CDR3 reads CASSVRTRLYYGYTF. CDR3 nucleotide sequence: TGTGCCAGCAGCGTACGAACTAGGCTCTACTATGGCTACACCTTC.

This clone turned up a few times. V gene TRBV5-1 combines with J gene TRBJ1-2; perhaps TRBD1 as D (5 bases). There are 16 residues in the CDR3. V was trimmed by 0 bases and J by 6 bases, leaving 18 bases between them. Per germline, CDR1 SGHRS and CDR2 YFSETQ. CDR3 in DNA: TGCGCCAGCAGCTTGGGGTTCGGCGGGGGTTCGGATGGCTACACCTTC. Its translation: CASSLGFGGGSDGYTF.

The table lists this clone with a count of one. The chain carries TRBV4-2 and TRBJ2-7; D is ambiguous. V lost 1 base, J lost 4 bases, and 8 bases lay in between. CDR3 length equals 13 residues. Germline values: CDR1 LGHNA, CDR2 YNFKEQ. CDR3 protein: CASSQGPVYEQYF. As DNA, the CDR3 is TGTGCCAGCAGCCAAGGTCCAGTGTACGAGCAGTACTTC.

The CDR3 here is CASASLSTGGDAYEQYF. The CDR3 DNA is TGTGCCAGCGCGAGCCTAAGCACAGGGGGTGATGCCTACGAGCAGTACTTC. This chain joins TRBV18 and TRBJ2-7; 8 nucleotides line up with TRBD1. V shed 8 bases and J 2 bases; nucleotides not matched to a gene: 17. Germline CDR1 and CDR2: KGHSH and LQKENI. The CDR3 totals 17 residues.

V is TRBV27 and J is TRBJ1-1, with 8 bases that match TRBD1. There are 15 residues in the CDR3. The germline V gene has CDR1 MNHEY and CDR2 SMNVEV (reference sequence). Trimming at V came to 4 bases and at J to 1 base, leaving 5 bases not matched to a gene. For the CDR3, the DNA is TGTGCCAGCAGTTCTAACAGGGGGGGGAACACTGAAGCTTTCTTT. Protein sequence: CASSSNRGGNTEAFF.

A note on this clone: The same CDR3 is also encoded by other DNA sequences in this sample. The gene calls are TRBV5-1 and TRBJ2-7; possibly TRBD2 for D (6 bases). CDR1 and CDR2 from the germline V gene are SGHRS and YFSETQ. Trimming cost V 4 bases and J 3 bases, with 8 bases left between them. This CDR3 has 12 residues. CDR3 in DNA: TGCGCCAGCAGCCTCGGGGGCTACGAGCAGTACTTC. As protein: CASSLGGYEQYF.

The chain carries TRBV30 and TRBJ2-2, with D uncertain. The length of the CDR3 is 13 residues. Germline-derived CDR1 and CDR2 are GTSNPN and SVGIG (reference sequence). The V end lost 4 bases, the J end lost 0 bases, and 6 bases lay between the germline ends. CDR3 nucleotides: TGTGCCTGGACTCCTGCGAACACCGGGGAGCTGTTTTTT. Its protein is CAWTPANTGELFF. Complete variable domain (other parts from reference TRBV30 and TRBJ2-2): SQTIHQWPATLVQPVGSPLSLECTVEGTSNPNLYWYRQAAGRGLQLLFYSVGIGQISSEVPQNLSASRPQDRQFILSSKKLLLSDSGFYLCAWTPANTGELFFGEGSRLTVL.

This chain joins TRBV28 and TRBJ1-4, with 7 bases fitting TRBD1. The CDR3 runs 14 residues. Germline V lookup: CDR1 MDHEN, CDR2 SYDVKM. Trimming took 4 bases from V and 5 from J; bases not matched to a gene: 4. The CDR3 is CASSSDRKNEKLFF. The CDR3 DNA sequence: TGTGCCAGCAGTTCGGACAGGAAGAATGAAAAACTGTTTTTT.

CDR3 residues: CASSSRGGWTDSYEQYF. Here the CDR3 DNA reads TGTGCCAGCAGCTCCCGGGGGGGGTGGACTGACTCCTACGAGCAGTACTTC. This sequence joins TRBV7-8 and TRBJ2-5, with 8 nucleotides matching TRBD2. The J call is in doubt because the DNA end fits TRBJ2-7 better. In germline, CDR1 is SGHVS, CDR2 FQNEAQ. The CDR3 consists of 17 residues.

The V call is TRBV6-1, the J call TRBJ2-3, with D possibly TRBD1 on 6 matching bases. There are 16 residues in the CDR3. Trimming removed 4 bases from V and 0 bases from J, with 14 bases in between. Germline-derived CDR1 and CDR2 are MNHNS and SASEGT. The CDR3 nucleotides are TGTGCCAGCAGTGGGAACAGGGTAGTGAGCACAGATACGCAGTATTTT. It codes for CASSGNRVVSTDTQYF.

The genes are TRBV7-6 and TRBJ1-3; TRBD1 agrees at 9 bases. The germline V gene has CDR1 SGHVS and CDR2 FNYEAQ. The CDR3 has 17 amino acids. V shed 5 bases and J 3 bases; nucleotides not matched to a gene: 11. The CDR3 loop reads CASSPLDRGRGGNTIYF. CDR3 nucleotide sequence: TGTGCCAGCAGCCCTCTAGACAGGGGGAGAGGTGGAAACACCATATATTTT.

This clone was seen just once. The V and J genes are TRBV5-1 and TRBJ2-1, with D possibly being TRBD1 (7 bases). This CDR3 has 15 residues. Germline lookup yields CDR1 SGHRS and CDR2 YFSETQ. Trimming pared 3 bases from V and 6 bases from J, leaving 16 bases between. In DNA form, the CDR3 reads TGCGCCAGCAGCTATAGACAGGGACTCCTCAATGAGCAGTTCTTC. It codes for CASSYRQGLLNEQFF. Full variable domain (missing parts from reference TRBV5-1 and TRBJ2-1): KAGVTQTPRYLIKTRGQQVTLSCSPISGHRSVSWYQQTPGQGLQFLFEYFSETQRNKGNFPGRFSGRQFSNSRSEMNVSTLELGDSALYLCASSYRQGLLNEQFFGPGTRLTVL.

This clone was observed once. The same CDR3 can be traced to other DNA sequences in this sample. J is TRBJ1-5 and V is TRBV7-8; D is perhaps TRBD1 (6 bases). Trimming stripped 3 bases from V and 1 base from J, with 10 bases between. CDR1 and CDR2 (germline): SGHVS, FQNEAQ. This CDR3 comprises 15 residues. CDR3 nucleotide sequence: TGTGCCAGCAGCTTGGCGGGGGGCAGCAATCAGCCCCAGCATTTT. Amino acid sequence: CASSLAGGSNQPQHF.

CDR3 coding DNA: TGTGCCACCTCGACTAGCGGGGGGTCGCCCAATGAGCAGTTCTTC. As protein: CATSTSGGSPNEQFF. This sequence joins TRBV27 and TRBJ2-1; 13 bases fit TRBD2. This CDR3 is 15 amino acids long. V dropped 10 bases and J dropped 6; count of bases not matched to a gene: 9. Germline lookup yields CDR1 MNHEY and CDR2 SMNVEV (reference sequence).